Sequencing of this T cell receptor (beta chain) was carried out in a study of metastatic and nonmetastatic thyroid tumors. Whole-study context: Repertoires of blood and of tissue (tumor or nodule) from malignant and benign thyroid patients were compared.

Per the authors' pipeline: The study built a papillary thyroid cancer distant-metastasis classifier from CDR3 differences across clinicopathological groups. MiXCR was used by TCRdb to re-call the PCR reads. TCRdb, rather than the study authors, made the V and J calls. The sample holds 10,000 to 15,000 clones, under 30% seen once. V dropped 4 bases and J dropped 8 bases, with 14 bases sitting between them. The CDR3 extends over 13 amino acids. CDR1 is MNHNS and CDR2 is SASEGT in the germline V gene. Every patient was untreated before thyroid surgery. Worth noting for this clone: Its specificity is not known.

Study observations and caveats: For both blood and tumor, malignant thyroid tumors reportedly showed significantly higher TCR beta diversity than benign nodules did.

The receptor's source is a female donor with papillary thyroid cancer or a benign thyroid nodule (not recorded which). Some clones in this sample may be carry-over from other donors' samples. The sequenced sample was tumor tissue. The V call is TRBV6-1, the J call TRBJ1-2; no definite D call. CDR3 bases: TGTGCCAGCAGTGGGTGGGCGGCAGGCGGCTACACCTTC. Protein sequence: CASSGWAAGGYTF.